This T cell receptor (beta chain) was observed in a study of shared T cell receptors in the human thymus. Generated by immunoSEQ multiplex PCR, the TCRdb table keeps only in-frame clones and is missing some. The sample includes hundreds of thousands of clones, approximately 80% of them seen just once. Trimming removed 3 bases at V and 4 bases at J, with 16 bases between. The CDR3 is made up of 15 amino acids. Germline CDR1 reads SGDLS; CDR2 reads YYNGEE. The same sample was also studied in work on human thymus T cells. From that paper: Thymus was obtained from resections taken during corrective heart surgery.

The specimen was thymocytes. This chain links TRBV9 with TRBJ1-2, with a weak D call TRBD1 (5 bases). This sequence was found in a boy younger than two with a congenital heart defect. CDR3 amino acids: CASSAETGTSYGYTF. DNA for the CDR3: TGTGCCAGCAGCGCCGAGACCGGGACTTCCTATGGCTACACCTTC.